This T cell receptor beta chain is drawn from a study of T-cell reconstitution after alpha-beta-depleted transplantation in children. A remark on this clonotype: Its antigen is still unknown.

Study conclusions and caveats: Alpha-beta T cells present about two months after transplant were reported to originate from several hundred expanded graft clones.

Preparing the TCRbeta library involved the use of unique molecular identifiers. TCRdb reprocessed the PCR reads via MiXCR and lists one record per CDR3 protein. The table includes hundreds of thousands of distinct CDR3 sequences, 10% to 15% detected once. Germline-derived CDR1 and CDR2 are LNHDA and SQIVND (reference sequence). The V and J ends lost 4 bases and 6 bases, in that order; junction bases with no gene match: 5. The CDR3 spans 14 residues. The material was PBMCs, mostly from graft donor cells, obtained 360 days after TCRalphabeta/CD19-depleted stem cell transplant. This sequence was found in a male patient younger than 18 who had a stem cell transplant for acute myeloid leukemia, so the T cells may come from the graft donor. The chain links TRBV19 to TRBJ2-1, with TRBD1 matching over 8 bases. CDR3 protein: CASSKRTGINEQFF. In DNA, the CDR3 is TGTGCCAGTAGTAAACGGACAGGGATCAATGAGCAGTTCTTC. Based on the CDR3 plus reference TRBV19 and TRBJ2-1, the full variable domain is DGGITQSPKYLFRKEGQNVTLSCEQNLNHDAMYWYRQDPGQGLRLIYYSQIVNDFQKGDIAEGYSVSREKKESFPLTVTSAQKNPTAFYLCASSKRTGINEQFFGPGTRLTVL.